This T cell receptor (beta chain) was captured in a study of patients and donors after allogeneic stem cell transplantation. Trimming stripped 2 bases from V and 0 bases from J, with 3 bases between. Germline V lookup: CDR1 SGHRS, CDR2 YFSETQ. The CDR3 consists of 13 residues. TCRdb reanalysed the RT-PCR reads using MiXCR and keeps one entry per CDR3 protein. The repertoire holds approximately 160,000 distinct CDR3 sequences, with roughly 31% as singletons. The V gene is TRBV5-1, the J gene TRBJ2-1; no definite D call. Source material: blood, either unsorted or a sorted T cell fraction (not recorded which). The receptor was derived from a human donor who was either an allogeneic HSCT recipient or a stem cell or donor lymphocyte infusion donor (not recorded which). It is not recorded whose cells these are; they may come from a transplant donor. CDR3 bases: TGCGCCAGCAGCTTCGGCTCCTACAATGAGCAGTTCTTC. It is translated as CASSFGSYNEQFF.